This TCR beta chain emerged from a study of T-cell reconstitution after alpha-beta-depleted transplantation in children. TCRbeta library construction was performed incorporating unique molecular identifiers. In TCRdb, the PCR reads were re-called with MiXCR into one record per CDR3 protein. The table has 300,000 to 400,000 distinct CDR3 sequences, under 20% seen once. Germline V gene data show CDR1 as SNHLY and CDR2 as FYNNEI. The CDR3 is 13 residues long. V shed 8 bases and J shed 4 bases, with 12 bases lying between them. The receptor was isolated from a male patient between 2 and 10 years old who had a stem cell transplant for acute lymphoblastic leukemia, so the T cells may come from the graft donor. This sample comprised PBMCs, mostly from graft donor cells, obtained 360 days after TCRalphabeta/CD19-depleted stem cell transplant. The chain couples TRBV2 to TRBJ1-5; a possible D gene is TRBD1 (6 bases). CDR3 in amino acids: CASGGQLNQPQHF. As DNA, the CDR3 is TGTGCCAGCGGAGGACAGTTGAATCAGCCCCAGCATTTT.